This entry features one T cell receptor (beta chain) sequence. This sample is drawn from a study of identical twins. Each CDR3 protein is one row after TCRdb ran MiXCR on the 5' RACE reads. The sample lists 500,000 to 650,000 distinct CDR3 sequences, under 8.5% occurring once. CDR3 length equals 13 residues. CDR1 is MNHNS, CDR2 SASEGT, per germline. Trimming removed 7 bases from V and 5 bases from J, with 13 bases in between. This same sample was also taken into another study, of yellow fever vaccine responses in identical twins. That source notes: The T cell response to vaccination in identical twins was reportedly partly convergent and partly personalized.

The sample was PBMCs. The receptor comes from a woman between 18 and 29 years old in good health. The chain is built from TRBV6-1 and TRBJ2-3; TRBD2 is a possible D gene (7 bases). The CDR3 protein is CASNRGGGDTQYF. The CDR3 nucleotides are TGTGCCAGCAATAGGGGGGGAGGAGATACGCAGTATTTT.